The next 10 T cell receptor beta chains were all read from a single sample in a study of T cells after yellow fever vaccination. TCRdb fed the 5' RACE reads into MiXCR, producing one record per CDR3 protein. Of 20,000 to 30,000 distinct CDR3 sequences detected, 4% to 5.5% appear once; the ten largest clones hold roughly two fifths. The sequencing used PBMCs, either bulk or a sorted T-cell subset (CD4+, CD8+, memory, or dextramer-sorted; not recorded which), collected on the day of the yellow fever booster vaccination. The origin of the receptors is a man aged 18-30 years who received the YFV17D yellow fever vaccine.

This clonotype was seen ten or more times. The chain carries TRBV6-5 and TRBJ1-6, with D possibly being TRBD1 (5 bases). From germline, CDR1 is MNHEY and CDR2 SVGAGI. This CDR3 contains 14 residues. V shed 2 bases and J shed 13 bases, with 15 bases lying between them. CDR3 nucleotide sequence: TGTGCCAGCAGTTACATGGTCCAGGGAGATCCCCTCCACTTT. Its translation is CASSYMVQGDPLHF.

In its sample, this clonotype was seen many times. The V gene is TRBV7-2, the J gene TRBJ1-2; no clear D gene. Germline V lookup: CDR1 SGHTA, CDR2 FQGNSA. The germline V and J ends were trimmed by 5 bases and 3 bases, with 13 bases remaining between them. This CDR3 has 14 residues. CDR3 sequence reads: CASSKTPGYYGYTF. The CDR3 DNA follows: TGTGCCAGCAGCAAGACGCCAGGTTACTATGGCTACACCTTC.

In its sample, this clonotype was seen many times. The chain employs TRBV6-5 and TRBJ1-1, with D perhaps TRBD1 (6 bases). CDR3 length: 16 amino acids. The germline gives CDR1 MNHEY, CDR2 SVGAGI. Trimming took off 0 bases at V and 11 bases at J, with 22 bases between the two ends. CDR3 region: CASSYSRMGTGFGAFF. The CDR3 DNA is TGTGCCAGCAGTTACTCTCGAATGGGTACAGGGTTTGGGGCTTTCTTT.

This clonotype was seen repeatedly, ten times or more. The chain links TRBV6-6 to TRBJ1-3; 10 bases are a match to TRBD1. V dropped 5 bases and J dropped 0; count of bases not matched to a gene: 1. Germline values: CDR1 MNHNY, CDR2 SVGAGI (reference sequence). This CDR3 region has 15 residues. CDR3 sequence: CASSGQGVSGNTIYF. CDR3 in DNA: TGTGCCAGCAGTGGACAGGGGGTCTCTGGAAACACCATATATTTT.

This clonotype was counted between two and nine times. V usage is TRBV10-3 and J usage is TRBJ2-3; no reliable D call. CDR1 and CDR2 (germline): ENHRY, SYGVKD. This CDR3 spans 11 amino acids. V shed 6 bases and J shed 6 bases, with 7 bases lying between them. The CDR3 sequence is CAIRERDTQYF. The CDR3 nucleotides are TGTGCCATCAGGGAGAGGGATACGCAGTATTTT.

This clonotype was observed many times. The CDR3 DNA reads as TGTGCCACCAGCAGAGATTTGGGGGGCGGGGAGCTGTTTTTT. It translates to CATSRDLGGGELFF. The chain employs TRBV15 and TRBJ2-2; a possible D gene is TRBD2 (6 bases). Trimming cost V 0 bases and J 7 bases, with 9 bases left between them. The CDR3 spans 14 residues. CDR1 and CDR2 (germline): LNHNV, YYDKDF (reference sequence). The full variable domain, in which reference TRBV15 and TRBJ2-2 provide the parts outside the CDR3, is DAMVIQNPRYQVTQFGKPVTLSCSQTLNHNVMYWYQQKSSQAPKLLFHYYDKDFNNEADTPDNFQSRRPNTSFCFLDIRSPGLGDTAMYLCATSRDLGGGELFFGEGSRLTVL.

This clonotype came up many times. CDR3 coding DNA: TGCGCCAGCAGGGGGCTTGGGTACAATGAGCAGTTCTTC. Protein sequence: CASRGLGYNEQFF. The chain has TRBV5-1 and TRBJ2-1; possibly TRBD1 for D (5 bases). The CDR3 contains 13 residues. Trimming pared 5 bases from V and 4 bases from J, leaving 10 bases between. CDR1 SGHRS and CDR2 YFSETQ come from the germline V gene.

The chain couples TRBV11-2 to TRBJ2-2, with D perhaps TRBD1 (6 bases). With 7 bases removed from V and 0 bases from J, the gap between germline ends came to 12 bases. This CDR3 region has 15 residues. Germline assignment: CDR1 SGHAT and CDR2 FQNNGV. Here the CDR3 reads CASNNRVTNTGELFF. The CDR3 coding sequence is TGTGCCAGCAACAACAGGGTGACGAACACCGGGGAGCTGTTTTTT. The complete variable domain, with remaining parts taken from reference TRBV11-2 and TRBJ2-2, reads EAGVAQSPRYKIIEKRQSVAFWCNPISGHATLYWYQQILGQGPKLLIQFQNNGVVDDSQLPKDRFSAERLKGVDSTLKIQPAKLEDSAVYLCASNNRVTNTGELFFGEGSRLTVL.

There are many counts of this clonotype. The J gene is TRBJ1-2, the V gene TRBV29-1; D unclear. V lost 3 bases, J lost 11 bases, and 19 bases lay in between. This CDR3 is built from 13 residues. Germline V gene lookup returns CDR1 SQVTM and CDR2 ANQGSEA. CDR3 bases: TGCAGCGTTGAGGTGACCCCTATTTCTGGTTACACCTTC. This translates into CSVEVTPISGYTF.

The table lists this clonotype with many counts. The chain is built from TRBV11-3 and TRBJ2-2, with D possibly matching TRBD2 (5 bases). CDR3 length: 15 amino acids. Germline-derived CDR1 and CDR2 are SGHNT and YENEEA. Trimming left V 5 bases short and J 2 bases short, with 12 bases between. CDR3 region: CASSPSLANTGELFF. Written as DNA, the CDR3 is TGTGCCAGCAGCCCCTCGCTAGCCAACACCGGGGAGCTGTTTTTT.